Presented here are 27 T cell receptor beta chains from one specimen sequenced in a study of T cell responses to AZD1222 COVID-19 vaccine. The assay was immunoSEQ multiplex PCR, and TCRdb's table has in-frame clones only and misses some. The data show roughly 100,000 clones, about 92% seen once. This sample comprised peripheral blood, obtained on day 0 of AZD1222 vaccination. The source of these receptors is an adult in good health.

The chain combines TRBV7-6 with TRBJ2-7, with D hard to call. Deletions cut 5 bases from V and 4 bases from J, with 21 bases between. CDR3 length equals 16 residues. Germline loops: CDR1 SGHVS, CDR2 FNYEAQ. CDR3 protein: CASSPGTASVDYEQYF. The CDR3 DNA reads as TGTGCCAGCAGCCCTGGTACGGCCAGTGTGGATTACGAGCAGTACTTC.

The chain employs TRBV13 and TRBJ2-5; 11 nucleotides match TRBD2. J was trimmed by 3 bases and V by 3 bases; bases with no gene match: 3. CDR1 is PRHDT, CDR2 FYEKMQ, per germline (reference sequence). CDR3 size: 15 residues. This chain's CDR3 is CASSLRLAGKETQYF. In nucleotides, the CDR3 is TGTGCCAGCAGCTTGAGACTAGCGGGGAAAGAGACCCAGTACTTC.

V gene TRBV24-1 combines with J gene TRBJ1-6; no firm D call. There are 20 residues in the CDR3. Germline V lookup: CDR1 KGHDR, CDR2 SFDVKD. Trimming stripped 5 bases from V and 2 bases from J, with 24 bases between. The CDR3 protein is CATSGGLENNRSPYNSPLHF. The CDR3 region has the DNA TGTGCCACCAGTGGGGGTCTGGAGAACAATAGGTCCCCCTATAATTCACCCCTCCACTTT.

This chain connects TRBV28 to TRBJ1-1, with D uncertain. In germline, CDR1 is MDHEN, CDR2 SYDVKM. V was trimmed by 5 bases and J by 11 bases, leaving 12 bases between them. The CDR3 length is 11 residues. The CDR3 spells CASSRDRVAFF. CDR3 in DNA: TGTGCCAGCAGTCGAGACCGGGTGGCTTTCTTT.

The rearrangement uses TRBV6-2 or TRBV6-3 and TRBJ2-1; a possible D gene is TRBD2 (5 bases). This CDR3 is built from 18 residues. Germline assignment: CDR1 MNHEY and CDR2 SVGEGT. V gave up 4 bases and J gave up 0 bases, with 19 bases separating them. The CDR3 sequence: CASSSTSSGHYSYNEQFF. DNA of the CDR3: TGTGCCAGCAGTTCTACTAGTTCGGGTCATTACTCCTACAATGAGCAGTTCTTC.

CDR3 sequence (DNA): TGTGCCACGCGGACAGGGATAGTGGATCAGCCCCAGCATTTT. Encoded protein: CATRTGIVDQPQHF. The chain employs TRBV10-3 and TRBJ1-5; 8 nucleotides align to TRBD1. This CDR3 region has 14 residues. Germline CDR1 ENHRY, CDR2 SYGVKD. The junction had 10 bases not matched to a gene; V was cut back by 10 bases and J by 5 bases.

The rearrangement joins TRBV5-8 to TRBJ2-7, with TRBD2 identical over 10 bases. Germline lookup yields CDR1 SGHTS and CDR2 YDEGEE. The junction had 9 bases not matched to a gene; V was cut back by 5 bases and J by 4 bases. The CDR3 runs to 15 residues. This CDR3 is CASSLWASGGYEQYF. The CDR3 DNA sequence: TGTGCCAGCAGTTTGTGGGCTAGCGGGGGATACGAGCAGTACTTC.

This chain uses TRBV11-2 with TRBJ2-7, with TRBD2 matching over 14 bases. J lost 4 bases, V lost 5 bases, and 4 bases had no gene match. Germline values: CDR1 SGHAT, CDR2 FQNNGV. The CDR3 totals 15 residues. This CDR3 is CASSLGLAGGYEQYF. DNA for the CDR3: TGTGCCAGCAGCCTAGGACTAGCGGGGGGTTACGAGCAGTACTTC.

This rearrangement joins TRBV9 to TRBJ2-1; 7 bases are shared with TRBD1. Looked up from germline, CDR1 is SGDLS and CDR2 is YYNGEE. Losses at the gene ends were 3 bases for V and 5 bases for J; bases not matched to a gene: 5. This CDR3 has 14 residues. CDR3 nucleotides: TGTGCCAGCAGCGCGACAGGGTTGGACAATGAGCAGTTCTTC. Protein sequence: CASSATGLDNEQFF.

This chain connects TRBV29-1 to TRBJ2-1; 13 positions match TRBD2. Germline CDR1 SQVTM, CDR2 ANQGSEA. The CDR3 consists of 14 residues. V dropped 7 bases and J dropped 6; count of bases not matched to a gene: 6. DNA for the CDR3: TGCAGCGGGGGGACTAGCGGGGTGAGCAATGAGCAGTTCTTC. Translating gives CSGGTSGVSNEQFF.

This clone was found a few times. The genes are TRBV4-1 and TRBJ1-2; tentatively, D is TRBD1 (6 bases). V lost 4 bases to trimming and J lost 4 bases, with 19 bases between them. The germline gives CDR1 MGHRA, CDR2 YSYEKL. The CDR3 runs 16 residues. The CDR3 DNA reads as TGCGCCAGCAGCCCCCTTACAGGGAAACAGGGCTATGGCTACACCTTC. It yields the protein CASSPLTGKQGYGYTF.

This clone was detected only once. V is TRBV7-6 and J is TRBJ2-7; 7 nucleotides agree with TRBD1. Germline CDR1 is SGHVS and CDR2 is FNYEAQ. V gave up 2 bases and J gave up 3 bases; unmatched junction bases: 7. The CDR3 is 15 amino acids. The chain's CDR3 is CASSLSAGGYYEQYF. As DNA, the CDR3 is TGTGCCAGCAGCTTATCGGCAGGGGGATACTACGAGCAGTACTTC.

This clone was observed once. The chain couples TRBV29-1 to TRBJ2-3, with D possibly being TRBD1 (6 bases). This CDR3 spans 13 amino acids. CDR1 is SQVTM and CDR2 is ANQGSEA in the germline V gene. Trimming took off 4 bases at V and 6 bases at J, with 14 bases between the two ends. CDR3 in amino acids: CSVGWGQGDTQYF. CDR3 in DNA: TGCAGCGTTGGGTGGGGTCAGGGGGATACGCAGTATTTT.

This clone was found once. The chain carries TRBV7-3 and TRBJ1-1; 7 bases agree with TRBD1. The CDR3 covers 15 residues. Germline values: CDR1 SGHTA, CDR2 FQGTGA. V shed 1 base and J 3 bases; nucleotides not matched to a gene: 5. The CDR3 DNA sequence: TGTGCCAGCAGCTTAAATTGGCAGGGGGACACTGAAGCTTTCTTT. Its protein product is CASSLNWQGDTEAFF.

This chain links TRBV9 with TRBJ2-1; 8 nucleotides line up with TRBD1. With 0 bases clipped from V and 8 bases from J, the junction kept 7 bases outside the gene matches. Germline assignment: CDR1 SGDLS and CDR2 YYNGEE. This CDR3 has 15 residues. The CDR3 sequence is CASSVGTGPLDEQFF. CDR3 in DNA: TGTGCCAGCAGCGTAGGGACAGGGCCGCTTGATGAGCAGTTCTTC.

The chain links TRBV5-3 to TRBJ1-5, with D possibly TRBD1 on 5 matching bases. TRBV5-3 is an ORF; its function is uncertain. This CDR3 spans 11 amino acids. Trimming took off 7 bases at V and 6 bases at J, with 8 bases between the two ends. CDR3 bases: TGTGCCAGACTCGGGGGTCAGCCCCAGCATTTT. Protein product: CARLGGQPQHF.

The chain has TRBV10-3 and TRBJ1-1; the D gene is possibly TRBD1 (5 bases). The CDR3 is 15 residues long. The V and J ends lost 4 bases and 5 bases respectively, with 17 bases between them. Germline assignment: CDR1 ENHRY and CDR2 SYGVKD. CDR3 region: CAISVLGVGRTEAFF. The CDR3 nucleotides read TGTGCCATCAGTGTCCTAGGGGTTGGTAGGACTGAAGCTTTCTTT.

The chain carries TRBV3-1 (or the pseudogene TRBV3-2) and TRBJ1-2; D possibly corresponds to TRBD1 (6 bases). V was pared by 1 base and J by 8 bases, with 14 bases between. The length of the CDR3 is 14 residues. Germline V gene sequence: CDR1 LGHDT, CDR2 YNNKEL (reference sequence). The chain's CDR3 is CASSQVPRGEGYTF. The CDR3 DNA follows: TGTGCCAGCAGCCAAGTTCCGAGGGGGGAAGGCTACACCTTC.

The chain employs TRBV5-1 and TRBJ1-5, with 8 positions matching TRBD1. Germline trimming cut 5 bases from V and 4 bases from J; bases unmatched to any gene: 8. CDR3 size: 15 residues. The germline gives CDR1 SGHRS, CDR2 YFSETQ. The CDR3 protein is CASRLTGDWNQPQHF. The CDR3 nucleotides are TGCGCCAGCAGATTGACAGGGGATTGGAATCAGCCCCAGCATTTT. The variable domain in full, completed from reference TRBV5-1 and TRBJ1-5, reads KAGVTQTPRYLIKTRGQQVTLSCSPISGHRSVSWYQQTPGQGLQFLFEYFSETQRNKGNFPGRFSGRQFSNSRSEMNVSTLELGDSALYLCASRLTGDWNQPQHFGDGTRLSIL.

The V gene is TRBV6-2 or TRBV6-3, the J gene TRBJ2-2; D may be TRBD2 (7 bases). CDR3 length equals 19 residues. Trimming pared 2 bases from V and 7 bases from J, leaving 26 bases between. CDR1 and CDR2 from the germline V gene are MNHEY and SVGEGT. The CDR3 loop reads CASSYGRGLSPANLGELFF. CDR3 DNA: TGTGCCAGCAGTTACGGGCGGGGGCTGTCCCCCGCGAACCTCGGGGAGCTGTTTTTT.

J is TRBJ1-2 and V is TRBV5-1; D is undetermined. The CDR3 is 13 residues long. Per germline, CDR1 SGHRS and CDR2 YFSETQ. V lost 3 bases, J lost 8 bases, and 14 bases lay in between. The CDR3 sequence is CASSSGSGWGYTF. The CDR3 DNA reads TGCGCCAGCAGCTCCGGGTCCGGGTGGGGCTACACCTTC. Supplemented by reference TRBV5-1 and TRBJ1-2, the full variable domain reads KAGVTQTPRYLIKTRGQQVTLSCSPISGHRSVSWYQQTPGQGLQFLFEYFSETQRNKGNFPGRFSGRQFSNSRSEMNVSTLELGDSALYLCASSSGSGWGYTFGSGTRLTVV.

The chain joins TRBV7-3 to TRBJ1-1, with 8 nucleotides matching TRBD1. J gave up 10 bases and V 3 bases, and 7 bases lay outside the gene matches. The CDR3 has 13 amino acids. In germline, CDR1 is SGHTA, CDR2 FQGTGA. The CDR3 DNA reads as TGTGCCAGCAGCTTCGACAGGGGAGAACGAGCTTTCTTT. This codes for CASSFDRGERAFF.

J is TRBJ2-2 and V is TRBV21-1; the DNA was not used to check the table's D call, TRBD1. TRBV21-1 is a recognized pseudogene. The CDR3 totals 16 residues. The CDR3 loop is CASRSTGRGNTGELFF. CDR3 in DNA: TGTGCCAGCAGGTCGACAGGGAGAGGGAACACCGGGGAGCTGTTTTTT.

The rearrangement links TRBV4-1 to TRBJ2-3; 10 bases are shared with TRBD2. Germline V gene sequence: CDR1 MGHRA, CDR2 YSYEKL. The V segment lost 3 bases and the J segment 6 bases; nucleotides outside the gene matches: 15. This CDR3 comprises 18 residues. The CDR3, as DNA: TGCGCCAGCAGCCATCCAAGCGGTAGCGGGGGGCAGTGGGATACGCAGTATTTT. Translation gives CASSHPSGSGGQWDTQYF.

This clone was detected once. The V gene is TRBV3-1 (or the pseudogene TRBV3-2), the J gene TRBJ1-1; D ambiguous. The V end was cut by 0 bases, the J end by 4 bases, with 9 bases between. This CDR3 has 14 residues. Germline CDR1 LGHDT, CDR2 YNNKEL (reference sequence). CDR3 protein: CASSQESNPTEAFF. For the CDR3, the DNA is TGTGCCAGCAGCCAAGAATCCAACCCCACTGAAGCTTTCTTT.

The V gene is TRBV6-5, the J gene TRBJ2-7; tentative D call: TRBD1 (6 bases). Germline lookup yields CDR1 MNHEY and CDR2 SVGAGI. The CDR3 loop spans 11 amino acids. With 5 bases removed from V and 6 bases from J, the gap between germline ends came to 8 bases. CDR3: CASSRGGEQYF. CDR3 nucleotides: TGTGCCAGCAGTCGAGGGGGCGAGCAGTACTTC.

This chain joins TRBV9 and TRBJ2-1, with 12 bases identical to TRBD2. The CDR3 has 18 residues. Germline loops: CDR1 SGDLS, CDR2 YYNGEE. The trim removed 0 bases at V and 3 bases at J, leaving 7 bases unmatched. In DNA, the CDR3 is TGTGCCAGCAGCGTAGCAGCCCCGGGACTAGCGGGCTACAATGAGCAGTTCTTC. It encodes CASSVAAPGLAGYNEQFF.